The 18 T cell receptor beta chains below all came from one sample that was sequenced in a study of blood T cell repertoires in COVID-19. The method was immunoSEQ multiplex PCR; TCRdb's version includes in-frame clones alone and lacks a portion of them. The table lists 57,000 or so clones, 85% of them singletons. The sample comprised peripheral blood. Receptors were obtained from a man in his 70s with acute or convalescent COVID-19.

The chain uses TRBV27 and TRBJ1-2; the D gene is possibly TRBD1 (6 bases). Germline-derived CDR1 and CDR2 are MNHEY and SMNVEV (reference sequence). V was clipped by 0 bases and J by 4 bases, with 6 bases between them. The CDR3 loop spans 13 amino acids. The CDR3 bases are TGTGCCAGCAGTTTATCGGACAGCTATGGCTACACCTTC. Protein product: CASSLSDSYGYTF.

The genes are TRBV6-5 and TRBJ2-1, with D possibly being TRBD1 (6 bases). This CDR3 spans 13 amino acids. Trimming cost V 7 bases and J 9 bases, with 16 bases left between them. Per the germline V gene, CDR1 is MNHEY and CDR2 is SVGAGI. For the CDR3, the DNA is TGTGCCAGCAAGGCAGGGGTTAGTAGTGAGCAGTTCTTC. Translation: CASKAGVSSEQFF.

The chain carries TRBV6-2 or TRBV6-3 and TRBJ2-2; D is perhaps TRBD1 (5 bases). Germline V lookup: CDR1 MNHEY, CDR2 SVGEGT. The V gene lost 5 bases and the J gene lost 3 bases, with 16 bases spanning the gap. CDR3 length: 16 amino acids. The CDR3, as DNA: TGTGCCAGCAGTGCCAGGGCGTCGTCGTACACCGGGGAGCTGTTTTTT. It translates to CASSARASSYTGELFF.

This clone has just one count. The genes are TRBV3-1 (or the pseudogene TRBV3-2) and TRBJ2-7; perhaps TRBD2 as D (5 bases). The CDR3 loop spans 15 amino acids. V was pared by 1 base and J by 2 bases, with 12 bases between. CDR1 is LGHDT and CDR2 is YNNKEL in the germline V gene (reference sequence). This CDR3 is CASSQGRPGTYEQYF. The CDR3 region has the DNA TGTGCCAGCAGCCAAGGGCGACCGGGGACCTACGAGCAGTACTTC.

The chain recombines TRBV11-2 with TRBJ2-5; 11 nucleotides agree with TRBD2. The CDR3 has 15 amino acids. CDR1 is SGHAT and CDR2 is FQNNGV in the germline V gene. The V segment lost 3 bases and the J segment 1 base; nucleotides outside the gene matches: 1. The CDR3 DNA follows: TGTGCCAGCAGCTTCCTAGCGGGGGGCCAAGAGACCCAGTACTTC. Encoded protein: CASSFLAGGQETQYF.

The genes are TRBV5-1 and TRBJ2-4; 10 nucleotides match TRBD1. Losses at the gene ends were 1 base for V and 4 bases for J; bases not matched to a gene: 5. The CDR3 spans 16 residues. Germline CDR1 reads SGHRS; CDR2 reads YFSETQ. CDR3 protein: CASSLSVGQGKNIQYF. DNA of the CDR3: TGCGCCAGCAGCTTGAGTGTGGGACAGGGGAAAAACATTCAGTACTTC. Drawing the rest from reference TRBV5-1 and TRBJ2-4, the complete variable domain is KAGVTQTPRYLIKTRGQQVTLSCSPISGHRSVSWYQQTPGQGLQFLFEYFSETQRNKGNFPGRFSGRQFSNSRSEMNVSTLELGDSALYLCASSLSVGQGKNIQYFGAGTRLSVL.

About this clone: Other DNA sequences in the sample encode the same CDR3. V gene TRBV19 combines with J gene TRBJ2-5; 9 bases map to TRBD1. V lost 6 bases to trimming and J lost 5 bases; unmatched junction nucleotides: 7. CDR3 size: 14 residues. Germline assignment: CDR1 LNHDA and CDR2 SQIVND (reference sequence). CDR3 DNA sequence: TGTGCCAGTAGACTCACAGGGGGCAAGGAGACCCAGTACTTC. Translation gives CASRLTGGKETQYF.

The J gene is TRBJ2-1, the V gene TRBV4-2, with 10 bases identical to TRBD2. This CDR3 has 19 residues. Germline CDR1 LGHNA, CDR2 YNFKEQ. V was clipped by 3 bases and J by 7 bases; unmatched bases: 18. This CDR3 reads CASSHPPLGLAGDGNEQFF. The CDR3 DNA is TGTGCCAGCAGCCACCCTCCGTTGGGGCTAGCGGGGGATGGAAATGAGCAGTTCTTC.

The J gene is TRBJ2-6, the V gene TRBV19; D is perhaps TRBD1 (6 bases). CDR1 is LNHDA, CDR2 SQIVND, per germline (reference sequence). The V gene lost 8 bases and the J gene lost 0 bases, with 14 bases spanning the gap. CDR3 length: 16 residues. CDR3 protein: CASHAGAASGANVLTF. The CDR3 region has the DNA TGTGCCAGTCATGCAGGGGCGGCCTCTGGGGCCAACGTCCTGACTTTC.

This rearrangement joins TRBV28 to TRBJ1-4; D is possibly TRBD1 (6 bases). Germline assignment: CDR1 MDHEN and CDR2 SYDVKM. CDR3 size: 16 residues. The V and J ends lost 8 bases and 8 bases respectively, with 24 bases between them. The CDR3 here is CASLGAGETLGEKLFF. DNA of the CDR3: TGTGCCAGCCTTGGGGCAGGGGAGACGCTCGGGGAAAAACTGTTTTTT. The full variable domain, in which reference TRBV28 and TRBJ1-4 provide the parts outside the CDR3, is DVKVTQSSRYLVKRTGEKVFLECVQDMDHENMFWYRQDPGLGLRLIYFSYDVKMKEKGDIPEGYSVSREKKERFSLILESASTNQTSMYLCASLGAGETLGEKLFFGSGTQLSVL.

This clone was counted a few times. The rearrangement uses TRBV19 and TRBJ1-5; the match to TRBD1 covers 9 bases. Per the germline V gene, CDR1 is LNHDA and CDR2 is SQIVND (reference sequence). After removal of 7 bases from V and 0 bases from J, the junction contained 7 bases not matched to a gene. The CDR3 covers 16 residues. CDR3 sequence reads: CASTQGDRDSNQPQHF. The CDR3 bases are TGTGCCAGTACCCAGGGGGACAGGGATAGCAATCAGCCCCAGCATTTT.

The gene calls are TRBV4-2 and TRBJ2-3; D gene uncertain. The CDR3 consists of 15 residues. Trimming pared 2 bases from V and 2 bases from J, leaving 11 bases between. The germline V gene encodes CDR1 LGHNA and CDR2 YNFKEQ. CDR3 region: CASSQPGSTTDTQYF. CDR3 coding DNA: TGTGCCAGCAGCCAACCCGGGTCAACCACAGATACGCAGTATTTT.

This clone is a singleton in its sample. The J gene is TRBJ1-1, the V gene TRBV3-1 (or the pseudogene TRBV3-2), with D possibly being TRBD1 (5 bases). Trimming removed 4 bases at V and 4 bases at J, with 10 bases between. The CDR3 consists of 13 residues. Germline values: CDR1 LGHDT, CDR2 YNNKEL (reference sequence). This CDR3 is CASSPPGGTEAFF. CDR3 nucleotide sequence: TGTGCCAGCAGCCCGCCCGGGGGCACTGAAGCTTTCTTT.

The chain links TRBV7-9 to TRBJ1-1; TRBD1 agrees at 7 bases. Germline V lookup: CDR1 SEHNR, CDR2 FQNEAQ (reference sequence). The CDR3 is made up of 14 amino acids. Trimming took 1 base from V and 2 from J; bases not matched to a gene: 1. The CDR3 region is CASSLGQGNTEAFF. DNA of the CDR3: TGTGCCAGCAGCTTAGGACAGGGCAACACTGAAGCTTTCTTT. Complete variable domain (other parts from reference TRBV7-9 and TRBJ1-1): DTGVSQNPRHKITKRGQNVTFRCDPISEHNRLYWYRQTLGQGPEFLTYFQNEAQLEKSRLLSDRFSAERPKGSFSTLEIQRTEQGDSAMYLCASSLGQGNTEAFFGQGTRLTVV.

The genes are TRBV4-2 and TRBJ2-1; D is uncertain. This CDR3 has 15 residues. Trimming cost V 3 bases and J 2 bases, with 11 bases left between them. Looked up from germline, CDR1 is LGHNA and CDR2 is YNFKEQ. CDR3 residues: CASSHPNEPYNEQFF. The DNA for the CDR3 is TGTGCCAGCAGCCACCCGAATGAGCCCTACAATGAGCAGTTCTTC.

The chain carries TRBV5-1 and TRBJ2-7, with D perhaps TRBD2 (5 bases). With 0 bases removed from V and 0 bases from J, the gap between germline ends came to 16 bases. Germline V lookup: CDR1 SGHRS, CDR2 YFSETQ. The CDR3 totals 17 residues. The CDR3 is CASSLAGTGYPSYEQYF. Here the CDR3 DNA reads TGCGCCAGCAGCTTGGCTGGTACGGGGTATCCCTCCTACGAGCAGTACTTC.

The rearrangement uses TRBV4-1 and TRBJ1-2, with TRBD1 matching 9 bases. Trimming at V came to 1 base and at J to 7 bases, leaving 16 bases not matched to a gene. The CDR3 spans 18 residues. From germline, CDR1 is MGHRA and CDR2 YSYEKL. CDR3 DNA sequence: TGCGCCAGCAGCCAAGTCCCCCCGGGACAGGGTATTCGGCGTGGCTACACCTTC. It translates to CASSQVPPGQGIRRGYTF.

As DNA, the CDR3 is TGTGCCAGCAGCCAAAGGGACAGCTCACCGTTTTCACCCCTCCACTTT. Residues: CASSQRDSSPFSPLHF. V gene TRBV4-2 combines with J gene TRBJ1-6, with 7 bases that match TRBD1. The CDR3 contains 16 residues. Germline V gene lookup returns CDR1 LGHNA and CDR2 YNFKEQ. J was trimmed by 9 bases and V by 2 bases; bases with no gene match: 10.